The rows below give T cell receptor beta chains drawn from one sample of a study of blood T cell repertoires in COVID-19. Here immunoSEQ multiplex PCR was the method, and the copy in TCRdb shows in-frame clones only, minus some. Here the sample spans about 220,000 clones, about 86% being singletons. The specimen sequenced was peripheral blood. The receptors here all came from a woman in her 30s who had recovered from COVID-19. Each CDR3 is given with its conserved first and last residue.

>TRBJ2-3|TRBV18
CASSPGTDTQYF
>TRBJ2-7|TRBV11-2
CASSAGSHSEQYF
>TRBJ2-7|TRBV7-2
CASSLGRGLAYEQYF
>TRBJ1-1|TRBV4-2
CASSQEVAGNTEAFF
>TRBJ2-2|TRBV19
CASSIPGGPLNTGELFF
>TRBJ1-1|TRBV2
CASSEHRGNTEAFF
>TRBJ1-2|TRBV2
CASSEDSYGYTF
>TRBJ1-2|TRBV19
CASSTEDRASFYLGYGYTF
>TRBJ2-5|TRBV5-1
CASSAGLAIGGETQYF
>TRBJ1-6|TRBV9
CASSVDGGNSPLHF
>TRBJ2-1|TRBV29-1
CSVLLAGGNNEQFF
>TRBJ1-1|TRBV5-1
CASSPGQGEAFF
>TRBJ2-1|TRBV19
CASRVGPRGDNEQFF
>TRBJ1-2|TRBV15
CATSRDQGAEGYTF
>TRBJ1-1|TRBV6-5
CASSHRGQGLTEAFF
>TRBJ2-1|TRBV2
CASTSGLPVSYNEQFF
>TRBJ1-2|TRBV5-7
CASSLNRTGQGIYGYTF
>TRBJ2-5|TRBV5-1
CASSRGAGGETQYF
>TRBJ2-2|TRBV18
CASSPPSDNTGELFF
>TRBJ2-5|TRBV29-1
CSAMREETQYF
>TRBJ2-1|TRBV9
CASSGLQGNSYNEQFF
>TRBJ2-5|TRBV5-4
CASSLITHTETQYF
>TRBJ2-5|TRBV5-6
CASNTGVRVETQYF
>TRBJ2-2|TRBV3-1/TRBV3-2
CASSQFLGAGNTGELFF
>TRBJ1-5|TRBV11-2
CASGDRGGDQPQHF
>TRBJ2-7|TRBV5-5
CASSEGPTTYEQYF
>TRBJ2-3|TRBV5-4
CASSSIGKRPDTQYF
>TRBJ2-1|TRBV25-1
CASSESGFSYNEQFF
>TRBJ2-7|TRBV29-1
CSVAVSSGTYEQYF
>TRBJ1-2|TRBV24-1
CATGVGYGYTF